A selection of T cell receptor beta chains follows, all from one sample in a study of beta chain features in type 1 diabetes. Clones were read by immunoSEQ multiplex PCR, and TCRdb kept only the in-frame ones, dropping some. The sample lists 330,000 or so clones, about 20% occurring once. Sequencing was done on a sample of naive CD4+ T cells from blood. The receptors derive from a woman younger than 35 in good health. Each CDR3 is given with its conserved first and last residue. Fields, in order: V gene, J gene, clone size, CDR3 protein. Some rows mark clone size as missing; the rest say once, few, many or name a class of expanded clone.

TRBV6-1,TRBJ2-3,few,CASSAGGGTDTQYF
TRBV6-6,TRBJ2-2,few,CASSYRASGTGELFF
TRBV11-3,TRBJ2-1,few,CASSLVPGFNEQFF
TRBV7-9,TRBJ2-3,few,CASSPHGGARGDTQYF
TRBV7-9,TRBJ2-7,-,CASSLGRTYEQYF
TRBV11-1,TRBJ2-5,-,CASSPTTQETQYF
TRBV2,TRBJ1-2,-,CASSELSYGYTF
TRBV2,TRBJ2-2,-,CASSVVAETGELFF
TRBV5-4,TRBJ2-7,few,CASSYYGTGVDEQYF
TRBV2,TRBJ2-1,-,CASRRLAGFSNEQFF
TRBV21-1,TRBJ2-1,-,CASKAGTFGNEQFF